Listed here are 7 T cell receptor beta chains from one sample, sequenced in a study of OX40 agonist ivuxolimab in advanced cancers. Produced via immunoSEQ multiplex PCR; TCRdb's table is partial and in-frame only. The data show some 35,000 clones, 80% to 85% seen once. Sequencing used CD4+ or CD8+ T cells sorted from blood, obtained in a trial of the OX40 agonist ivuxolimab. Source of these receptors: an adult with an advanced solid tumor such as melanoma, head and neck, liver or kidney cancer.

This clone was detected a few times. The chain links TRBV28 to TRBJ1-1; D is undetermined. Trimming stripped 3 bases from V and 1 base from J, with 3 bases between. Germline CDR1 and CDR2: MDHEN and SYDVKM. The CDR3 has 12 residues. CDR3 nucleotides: TGTGCCAGCAGTTTGGGGAACACTGAAGCTTTCTTT. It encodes CASSLGNTEAFF.

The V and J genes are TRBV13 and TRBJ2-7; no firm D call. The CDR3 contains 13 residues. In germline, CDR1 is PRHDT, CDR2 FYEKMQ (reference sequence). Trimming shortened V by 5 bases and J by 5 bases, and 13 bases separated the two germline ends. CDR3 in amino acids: CASSPSTADEQYF. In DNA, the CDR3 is TGTGCCAGCAGCCCCTCCACGGCGGACGAGCAGTACTTC.

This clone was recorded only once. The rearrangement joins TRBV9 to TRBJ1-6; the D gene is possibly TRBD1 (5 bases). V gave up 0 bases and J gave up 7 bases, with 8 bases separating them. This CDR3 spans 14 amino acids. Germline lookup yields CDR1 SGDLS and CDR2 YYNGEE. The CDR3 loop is CASSVGDLNSPLHF. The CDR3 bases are TGTGCCAGCAGCGTAGGGGACCTAAATTCACCCCTCCACTTT.

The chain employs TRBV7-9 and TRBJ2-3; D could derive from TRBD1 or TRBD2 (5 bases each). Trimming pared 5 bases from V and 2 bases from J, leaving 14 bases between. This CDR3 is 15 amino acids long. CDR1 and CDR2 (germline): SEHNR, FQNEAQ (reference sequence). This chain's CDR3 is CASSLQDSFTDTQYF. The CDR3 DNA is TGTGCCAGCAGCCTACAGGACTCCTTCACAGATACGCAGTATTTT.

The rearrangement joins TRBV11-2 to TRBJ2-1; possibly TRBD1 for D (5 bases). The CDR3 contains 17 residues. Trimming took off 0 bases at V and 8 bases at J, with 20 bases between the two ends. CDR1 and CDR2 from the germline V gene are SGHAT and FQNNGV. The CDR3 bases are TGTGCCAGCAGCTTAGACCCCAGGGTATTCTTGGAATATGAGCAGTTCTTC. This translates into CASSLDPRVFLEYEQFF.

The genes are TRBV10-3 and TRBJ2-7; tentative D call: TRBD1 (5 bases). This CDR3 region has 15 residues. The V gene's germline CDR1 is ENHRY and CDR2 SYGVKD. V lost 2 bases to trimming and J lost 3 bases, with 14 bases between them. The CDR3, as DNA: TGTGCCATCAGTGAGCCGCGGATAGGGGTCTACGAGCAGTACTTC. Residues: CAISEPRIGVYEQYF.

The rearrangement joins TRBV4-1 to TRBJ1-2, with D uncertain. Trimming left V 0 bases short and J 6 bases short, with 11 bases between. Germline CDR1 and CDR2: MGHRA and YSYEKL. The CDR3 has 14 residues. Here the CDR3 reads CASSQDSLPDGYTF. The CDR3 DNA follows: TGCGCCAGCAGCCAAGATAGCCTCCCTGATGGCTACACCTTC.